The 14 T cell receptor beta chains given below trace back to one sample, sequenced in a study of CD8+ T cells in alopecia areata. As the sequencing template, cDNA was produced by extracting RNA and reverse transcribing it. The repertoire was sequenced with immunoSEQ multiplex PCR; TCRdb's copy has only in-frame clones and lacks some. The sample has roughly 200,000 clones, about 55% seen once. The treatment here: oral pan-JAK inhibitor, 5-10 mg twice daily. Source: CD8+ T cells sorted from blood, taken at week 24, from a patient treated with tofacitinib. The receptors shown here come from a human donor with alopecia areata.

CDR3 sequence: CSARLGNEQFF. The DNA for the CDR3 is TGCAGTGCCCGTCTGGGGAATGAGCAGTTCTTC. The J gene is TRBJ2-1, the V gene TRBV20-1, with D unclear. Between the trimmed V and J ends, which lost 6 bases and 7 bases, there was a span of 10 bases. CDR3 length: 11 amino acids. CDR1 is DFQATT and CDR2 is SNEGSKA in the germline V gene (reference sequence).

This chain uses TRBV29-1 with TRBJ2-7; TRBD1 matches at 8 bases. The germline CDR1 and CDR2 sequences are SQVTM and ANQGSEA. CDR3 size: 11 residues. V trimming: 4 bases; J trimming: 6 bases; junction bases outside the gene matches: 2. The CDR3 reads CSVGQGAEQYF. The CDR3, as DNA: TGCAGCGTTGGGCAGGGGGCCGAGCAGTACTTC.

The chain uses TRBV9 and TRBJ1-5; possibly TRBD1 for D (6 bases). CDR1 and CDR2 (germline): SGDLS, YYNGEE. V was clipped by 3 bases and J by 9 bases, with 10 bases between them. The CDR3 covers 12 residues. CDR3 in amino acids: CASSEQGGPQHF. CDR3 nucleotides: TGTGCCAGCAGCGAACAGGGTGGGCCCCAGCATTTT.

This chain joins TRBV30 and TRBJ1-5; the match to TRBD1 covers 9 bases. CDR1 and CDR2 from the germline V gene are GTSNPN and SVGIG (reference sequence). J gave up 5 bases and V 2 bases, and 7 bases lay outside the gene matches. The CDR3 spans 15 residues. The CDR3 spells CAWSRDGQGYQPQHF. The CDR3 DNA sequence: TGTGCCTGGAGTAGGGATGGACAGGGGTATCAGCCCCAGCATTTT.

V gene TRBV6-5 combines with J gene TRBJ1-2; D is perhaps TRBD1 (5 bases). The CDR3 totals 15 residues. CDR1 and CDR2 from the germline V gene are MNHEY and SVGAGI. Between the trimmed V and J ends, which lost 0 bases and 3 bases, there was a span of 11 bases. CDR3 in DNA: TGTGCCAGCAGTTACTCTGCGACAGCCTACTATGGCTACACCTTC. Its translation is CASSYSATAYYGYTF.

The rearrangement uses TRBV19 and TRBJ1-1, with 7 bases aligning to TRBD1. Germline CDR1 and CDR2: LNHDA and SQIVND (reference sequence). This CDR3 comprises 14 residues. V shed 7 bases, J shed 8 bases, and the junction held 13 bases outside the gene matches. The CDR3 region is CASTFPGGEVEAFF. The DNA for the CDR3 is TGTGCCAGTACCTTCCCAGGGGGGGAGGTAGAAGCTTTCTTT.

This rearrangement joins TRBV30 to TRBJ2-2, with 8 bases matching TRBD1. This CDR3 is built from 15 residues. Trimming removed 4 bases from V and 7 bases from J; junction bases left unmatched: 11. The germline gives CDR1 GTSNPN, CDR2 SVGIG (reference sequence). The CDR3 protein is CAWTTGQGADGELFF. DNA for the CDR3: TGTGCCTGGACCACGGGGCAGGGGGCTGACGGGGAGCTGTTTTTT.

This chain connects TRBV14 to TRBJ1-1; 10 nucleotides line up with TRBD1. Trimming at V came to 4 bases and at J to 1 base, leaving 6 bases not matched to a gene. This CDR3 contains 16 residues. Germline V gene sequence: CDR1 SGHDN, CDR2 FVKESK. Here the CDR3 DNA reads TGTGCCAGCAGCCTAACGACAGGGGGCTGGAACACTGAAGCTTTCTTT. It encodes CASSLTTGGWNTEAFF.

V usage is TRBV29-1 and J usage is TRBJ2-3; a weak D match, TRBD2 (5 bases). Germline CDR1 reads SQVTM; CDR2 reads ANQGSEA. The V gene lost 7 bases and the J gene lost 0 bases, with 11 bases spanning the gap. This CDR3 contains 13 residues. The DNA of the CDR3 is TGCAGCGCTTTGCGGGCTAGCACAGATACGCAGTATTTT. Translating gives CSALRASTDTQYF.

The V call is TRBV29-1, the J call TRBJ2-5; TRBD1 agrees at 12 bases. The CDR3 runs to 15 residues. J was trimmed by 5 bases and V by 6 bases; bases with no gene match: 10. Germline CDR1 is SQVTM and CDR2 is ANQGSEA. The CDR3 DNA follows: TGCAGCGTGGCTCCGGGACAGGGGGCTTCTGAGACCCAGTACTTC. It specifies CSVAPGQGASETQYF. The full variable domain, with the rest looked up from reference TRBV29-1 and TRBJ2-5, is SAVISQKPSRDICQRGTSLTIQCQVDSQVTMMFWYRQQPGQSLTLIATANQGSEATYESGFVIDKFPISRPNLTFSTLTVSNMSPEDSSIYLCSVAPGQGASETQYFGPGTRLLVL.

The chain joins TRBV9 to TRBJ2-2; D not resolved. V dropped 0 bases and J dropped 7 bases, with 7 bases sitting between them. This CDR3 contains 13 residues. CDR1 and CDR2 from the germline V gene are SGDLS and YYNGEE. The CDR3 reads CASSVVRNGELFF. As DNA, the CDR3 is TGTGCCAGCAGCGTAGTCAGGAACGGGGAGCTGTTTTTT.

The chain recombines TRBV15 with TRBJ1-5; D not resolved. The CDR3 loop spans 14 amino acids. The ends were cut back, 1 base at V and 1 base at J, with 5 bases in the middle. CDR1 and CDR2 from the germline V gene are LNHNV and YYDKDF (reference sequence). The CDR3 DNA reads as TGTGCCACCAGCAGAGTTGGCAGCAATCAGCCCCAGCATTTT. Its protein is CATSRVGSNQPQHF.

This clone has only a few counts. V usage is TRBV30 and J usage is TRBJ2-1; TRBD2 matches 9 bases. V was pared by 0 bases and J by 5 bases, with 2 bases of the junction left unmatched. The length of the CDR3 is 14 residues. From germline, CDR1 is GTSNPN and CDR2 SVGIG (reference sequence). The CDR3 reads CAWSVGTSNNEQFF. CDR3 DNA: TGTGCCTGGAGTGTAGGGACTAGCAACAATGAGCAGTTCTTC.

The V call is TRBV30, the J call TRBJ2-7; tentatively, D is TRBD1 (6 bases). The germline V gene has CDR1 GTSNPN and CDR2 SVGIG (reference sequence). Trimming removed 1 base at V and 4 bases at J, with 11 bases between. This CDR3 spans 13 amino acids. The CDR3 spells CAWSGGPLYEQYF. In nucleotides, the CDR3 is TGTGCCTGGAGTGGGGGGCCCCTATACGAGCAGTACTTC.